This TCR beta chain was identified during a study of Graves' ophthalmopathy and Graves' hyperthyroidism. Study context: Upon initial diagnosis and before any treatment, peripheral blood was collected. Notes on the study in general: A model built from 13 signatures distinguished ophthalmopathy from stable hyperthyroidism with 87.88% sensitivity and less than 83% specificity. Most thyroid-expanded clonotypes exceeding 0.001 frequency were also found in blood.

Amplified material comprised TCR beta CDR3 regions derived from RNA transcripts. The workflow started with a first-round RT-PCR run with HTBI primers and then moved on to a second-round multiplex PCR. Each CDR3 protein gets one entry after TCRdb re-called the multiplex PCR reads with MiXCR. The table includes a few hundred thousand distinct CDR3 sequences, about 15% detected once. The table lists this clonotype with many counts. Its antigen is unidentified. PBMCs were obtained from 8 to 10 ml of fresh peripheral blood. Germline V gene data show CDR1 as MDHEN and CDR2 as SYDVKM. V was pared by 3 bases and J by 8 bases, with 13 bases between. This CDR3 has 13 residues.

Material for sequencing was peripheral blood. The receptor was derived from an adult woman with stable Graves' hyperthyroidism. The chain is built from TRBV28 and TRBJ1-2, with D possibly being TRBD1 (5 bases). The CDR3 nucleotides are TGTGCCAGCAGTTTTCCCCAGGGAGGGGGCTACACCTTC. Translating gives CASSFPQGGGYTF.